Reported below is one T cell receptor (beta chain). This sample is drawn from a study of cytomegalovirus exposure and HLA in healthy donors. For the study at large: The use of the same platform for the 100 to 150 validation repertoires and the roughly 700 first-cohort repertoires was reported by a later analysis.

Clones were sequenced by immunoSEQ multiplex PCR, and TCRdb holds only the in-frame ones, with some missing. The sample yields roughly 150,000 clones, approximately 90% seen once. Germline CDR1 is MGHDK and CDR2 is SYGVNS. J was trimmed by 5 bases and V by 6 bases; bases with no gene match: 2. The CDR3 is 12 amino acids. Sequencing was done on a sample of PBMCs. The chain recombines TRBV25-1 with TRBJ2-5, with 8 bases that match TRBD1. The clonotype comes from a man aged 18 to 30 in good health and CMV-seronegative. Here the CDR3 reads CASSGQGETQYF. The CDR3 coding sequence is TGTGCCAGCAGCGGACAGGGCGAGACCCAGTACTTC. Full variable domain (outside the CDR3, taken from reference TRBV25-1 and TRBJ2-5): EADIYQTPRYLVIGTGKKITLECSQTMGHDKMYWYQQDPGMELHLIHYSYGVNSTEKGDLSSESTVSRIRTEHFPLTLESARPSHTSQYLCASSGQGETQYFGPGTRLLVL.